These T cell receptor beta chains were read from a single sample in a study of T-cell memory formation after mild COVID-19. TCRdb itself ran the 5' RACE reads through MiXCR, one entry per CDR3 protein. The repertoire holds 200,000 to 250,000 distinct CDR3 sequences, with around 9.5% as singletons. Sequenced sample: PBMCs or a T cell subset sorted from them (not recorded which). The receptors were gathered from a man younger than 35 who had mild COVID-19 (a few samples of this study predate the infection). Cell type and time point are not known. CDR3s include the opening cysteine and the closing phenylalanine or tryptophan. The D gene is left open where the match is weak. For some rows the clone size is stated as once, few or many, or as a class when expanded; others skip it.

size: NA
V: TRBV20-1
D: NA
J: TRBJ2-4
DNA: TGCAGTGCTAGAGACCTAAAACTGACTGGGGACATTCAGTACTTC
CDR3: CSARDLKLTGDIQYF

size: few
V: TRBV4-2
D: NA
J: TRBJ1-6
DNA: TGTGCCAGCAGCCAAGATCTTCAGGGGCGAGGGTCACCCCTCCACTTT
CDR3: CASSQDLQGRGSPLHF

size: few
V: TRBV7-3
D: TRBD2
J: TRBJ2-2
DNA: TGTGCCAGCAGCATACCACTAGCGGGCACCGGGGAGCTGTTTTTT
CDR3: CASSIPLAGTGELFF

size: NA
V: TRBV5-1
D: NA
J: TRBJ2-3
DNA: TGCGCCACCACGGGAGGGACAGGGACCAGCACAGATACGCAGTATTTT
CDR3: CATTGGTGTSTDTQYF

size: NA
V: TRBV5-1
D: NA
J: TRBJ2-7
DNA: TGCGCCAGCAGCTTGGCCAGGGGCCTTACCTACGAGCAGTACTTC
CDR3: CASSLARGLTYEQYF

size: few
V: TRBV7-2
D: NA
J: TRBJ1-3
DNA: TGTGCCAGCAGCTCGGGCCGGTCTGGAAACACCATATATTTT
CDR3: CASSSGRSGNTIYF

size: few
V: TRBV11-2
D: TRBD2
J: TRBJ2-5
DNA: TGTGCCAGCAGCATAGGGACTAGCGGGGGGGCCCAAGAGACCCAGTACTTC
CDR3: CASSIGTSGGAQETQYF

size: few
V: TRBV7-9
D: NA
J: TRBJ1-1
DNA: TGTGCCAGCAGCCTATCAGGGTTTACTGAAGCTTTCTTT
CDR3: CASSLSGFTEAFF

size: NA
V: TRBV7-9
D: TRBD1
J: TRBJ1-1
DNA: TGTGCCAGCAGCTTAACAGGGGGCTTGAACACTGAAGCTTTCTTT
CDR3: CASSLTGGLNTEAFF

size: few
V: TRBV7-3
D: TRBD2
J: TRBJ2-3
DNA: TGTGCCAGCAGCTATACTAGCGGGGGAGGCACAGATACGCAGTATTTT
CDR3: CASSYTSGGGTDTQYF

size: many
V: TRBV14
D: TRBD1
J: TRBJ2-4
DNA: TGTGCCAGCAGCCAACTTACAGGGGGGTCGGACATTCAGTACTTC
CDR3: CASSQLTGGSDIQYF

size: NA
V: TRBV6-1
D: NA
J: TRBJ2-7
DNA: TGTGCCAGCAGGAGGGGTAGGTACGAGCAGTACTTC
CDR3: CASRRGRYEQYF

size: few
V: TRBV9
D: NA
J: TRBJ2-2
DNA: TGTGCCAGCAGCGCCCTCGGGGCCGGGGAGCTGTTTTTT
CDR3: CASSALGAGELFF

size: NA
V: TRBV5-6
D: NA
J: TRBJ1-1
DNA: TGTGCCAGCAGCTGGGGCAGGGTGAACACTGAAGCTTTCTTT
CDR3: CASSWGRVNTEAFF

size: many
V: TRBV3-1
D: NA
J: TRBJ2-5
DNA: TGTGCCAGCAGCCCCAGACGCAGGGGCGGTCCGCAAGAGACCCAGTACTTC
CDR3: CASSPRRRGGPQETQYF

size: NA
V: TRBV7-2
D: TRBD1
J: TRBJ2-1
DNA: TGTGCCAGCAGCACGGACAGGGGGCGTTGGAATGAGCAGTTCTTC
CDR3: CASSTDRGRWNEQFF

size: few
V: TRBV5-1
D: NA
J: TRBJ1-1
DNA: TGCGCCAGCAGCTCCTCCACAAAGGGGGGAGCTTTCTTT
CDR3: CASSSSTKGGAFF

size: NA
V: TRBV6-6
D: TRBD1
J: TRBJ1-1
DNA: TGTGCCGGCGGACAGGACCTACGAGCTGAAGCTTTCTTT
CDR3: CAGGQDLRAEAFF

size: NA
V: TRBV27
D: NA
J: TRBJ1-3
DNA: TGTGCCAGTGCGATGCACTCTGGAAACACCATATATTTT
CDR3: CASAMHSGNTIYF

size: NA
V: TRBV28
D: NA
J: TRBJ1-2
DNA: TGTGCCAGCAGTTTGAACAGCTACTATGGCTACACCTTC
CDR3: CASSLNSYYGYTF

size: NA
V: TRBV7-9
D: NA
J: TRBJ1-6
DNA: TGTGCCAGCAGCTTAGAGGGTAGATCACCCCTCCACTTT
CDR3: CASSLEGRSPLHF

size: many
V: TRBV7-2
D: NA
J: TRBJ2-5
DNA: TGTGCCAGCAGCTTAGTACAAGAGACCCAGTACTTC
CDR3: CASSLVQETQYF

size: NA
V: TRBV2
D: NA
J: TRBJ2-2
DNA: TGTGCCAGCAATTCCATTACTGGGGCCGGGGAGCTGTTTTTT
CDR3: CASNSITGAGELFF

size: few
V: TRBV25-1
D: NA
J: TRBJ2-2
DNA: TGTGCCAGCAGCTCCCGGACAGACACCGGGGAGCTGTTTTTT
CDR3: CASSSRTDTGELFF

size: NA
V: TRBV6-5
D: TRBD2
J: TRBJ2-7
DNA: TGTGCCAGCAGCCGGGGGGTCCAACTGTACGAGCAGTACTTC
CDR3: CASSRGVQLYEQYF

size: few
V: TRBV7-9
D: NA
J: TRBJ2-1
DNA: TGTGCCAGCAGCTTACTAGGGGGTGAGCAGTTCTTC
CDR3: CASSLLGGEQFF

size: many
V: TRBV11-2
D: TRBD1
J: TRBJ1-5
DNA: TGTGCCAGCAGTTCCCGGGGGGGACAGCATCAGCCCCAGCATTTT
CDR3: CASSSRGGQHQPQHF

size: NA
V: TRBV5-4
D: NA
J: TRBJ1-1
DNA: TGTGCCAGCAGGTCTGTGAACAGTGACACTGAAGCTTTCTTT
CDR3: CASRSVNSDTEAFF

size: few
V: TRBV6-2/TRBV6-3
D: NA
J: TRBJ2-1
DNA: TGTGCCAGCAGTTCACACCGGACTGGGTCCTACAATGAGCAGTTCTTC
CDR3: CASSSHRTGSYNEQFF

size: few
V: TRBV10-1
D: TRBD1
J: TRBJ2-7
DNA: TGCGCCAGCAGTGATCGTGGGACAGGGGCCTACGAGCAGTACTTC
CDR3: CASSDRGTGAYEQYF

size: few
V: TRBV7-2
D: NA
J: TRBJ1-5
DNA: TGTGCCAGCAGCTTAAGGGGTCATAGCAATCAGCCCCAGCATTTT
CDR3: CASSLRGHSNQPQHF

size: many
V: TRBV4-1
D: TRBD1
J: TRBJ1-1
DNA: TGCGCCAGCAGCCATCATGGGACAGTGAACACTGAAGCTTTCTTT
CDR3: CASSHHGTVNTEAFF

size: many
V: TRBV5-1
D: TRBD2
J: TRBJ2-3
DNA: TGCGCCAGCAGCCTATCACTAGCGGGGGGGAGCACAGATACGCAGTATTTT
CDR3: CASSLSLAGGSTDTQYF

size: NA
V: TRBV20-1
D: TRBD1
J: TRBJ2-5
DNA: TGCAGTGCTAGAGGGGCGACAGGGTGGGAAGAGACCCAGTACTTC
CDR3: CSARGATGWEETQYF

size: many
V: TRBV7-2
D: TRBD1
J: TRBJ2-5
DNA: TGTGCCAGCAGCCCTCGACAGGGAGAGACCCAGTACTTC
CDR3: CASSPRQGETQYF

size: few
V: TRBV5-1
D: TRBD1
J: TRBJ1-1
DNA: TGCGCCAGCAGCTCGGACAGGGTAAACACTGAAGCTTTCTTT
CDR3: CASSSDRVNTEAFF

size: NA
V: TRBV29-1
D: TRBD1
J: TRBJ1-5
DNA: TGCAGCGTTGTTGGACAGGGTGACAATCAGCCCCAGCATTTT
CDR3: CSVVGQGDNQPQHF

size: few
V: TRBV4-2
D: NA
J: TRBJ1-1
DNA: TGTGCCAGCAGCCCTCCGGCGTTGGGCACTGAAGCTTTCTTT
CDR3: CASSPPALGTEAFF

size: few
V: TRBV7-3
D: NA
J: TRBJ2-5
DNA: TGTGCCAGCAGGTCGGGCTCGGAGACCCAGTACTTC
CDR3: CASRSGSETQYF

size: many
V: TRBV7-2
D: NA
J: TRBJ2-5
DNA: TGTGCCAGCAGCACCCATCAAAGGGCGGGGGAGACCCAGTACTTC
CDR3: CASSTHQRAGETQYF

size: NA
V: TRBV10-2
D: TRBD2
J: TRBJ2-1
DNA: TGCGCCAGCAGTAGGGCGGGGACTAGCGGGGGAGGTGAGCAGTTCTTC
CDR3: CASSRAGTSGGGEQFF

size: few
V: TRBV20-1
D: TRBD1
J: TRBJ1-6
DNA: TGCAGTGCCTCGGGACAGTCCAATTCACCCCTCCACTTT
CDR3: CSASGQSNSPLHF

size: NA
V: TRBV6-6
D: TRBD1
J: TRBJ1-1
DNA: TGTGCCAGCAAGACGACAGGGGGCGGATTCGCTGAAGCTTTCTTT
CDR3: CASKTTGGGFAEAFF

size: many
V: TRBV11-2
D: NA
J: TRBJ2-3
DNA: TGTGCCGGTGCGGAGGGGAACACAGATACGCAGTATTTT
CDR3: CAGAEGNTDTQYF

size: many
V: TRBV18
D: TRBD1
J: TRBJ2-7
DNA: TGTGCCAGCTCATCCGGGACAGGGAGCTACGAGCAGTACTTC
CDR3: CASSSGTGSYEQYF

size: many
V: TRBV5-1
D: NA
J: TRBJ2-3
DNA: TGCGCCAGCATCAACGGCGGGCGATCCACAGATACGCAGTATTTT
CDR3: CASINGGRSTDTQYF

size: few
V: TRBV7-2
D: TRBD2
J: TRBJ2-1
DNA: TGTGCCAGCAGCTCCTCCGCTAGCGGGGGGTGGAATGAGCAGTTCTTC
CDR3: CASSSSASGGWNEQFF